These 9 T cell receptor beta chains were all obtained from the same sample, sequenced in a study of regulatory T cells in long-lasting Graves disease. Libraries of TCR beta came from iRepertoire HTBI primers plus Arm-PCR of CDR3 regions. In TCRdb, the multiplex PCR reads were re-called with MiXCR into one record per CDR3 protein. This table holds roughly 510,000 distinct CDR3 sequences, 16% found once. Time point denoted: newly diagnosed GD, antithyroid drugs for less than 3 months. Scientists built the TCR library using RNA that was extracted from PBMCs. These data were also reused for a study on T cells in Graves' hyperthyroidism and ophthalmopathy.

Sample: peripheral blood mononuclear cells (PBMCs), taken at new diagnosis, from a patient treated with antithyroid drugs. The receptors were gathered from a man aged 18 to 30 with Graves disease.

The CDR3 DNA reads as TGTGCCAGCAGTGTCCCGGGACAATCAAATAGCAATCAGCCCCAGCATTTT. Translated: CASSVPGQSNSNQPQHF. The chain couples TRBV6-2 or TRBV6-3 to TRBJ1-5; maybe TRBD1 (6 bases). The ends were cut back, 5 bases at V and 0 bases at J, with 17 bases in the middle. The germline V gene encodes CDR1 MNHEY and CDR2 SVGEGT. There are 17 residues in the CDR3.

The V gene is TRBV6-1, the J gene TRBJ2-7, with D perhaps matching TRBD1 (5 bases). Germline V gene data show CDR1 as MNHNS and CDR2 as SASEGT. The length of the CDR3 is 13 residues. The germline V and J ends were trimmed by 2 bases and 6 bases, with 11 bases remaining between them. CDR3 sequence (DNA): TGTGCCAGCAGTGAATTCACAGGACCCGAGCAGTACTTC. Translation gives CASSEFTGPEQYF.

At least ten counts were recorded for this clonotype. The chain recombines TRBV28 with TRBJ1-5; D is uncertain. Germline V CDR1 and CDR2: MDHEN, SYDVKM. This CDR3 contains 13 residues. V lost 7 bases to trimming and J lost 2 bases, with 9 bases between them. The CDR3 sequence is CASMEEGNQPQHF. The CDR3 DNA sequence: TGTGCCAGCATGGAAGAAGGCAATCAGCCCCAGCATTTT.

This clonotype occurred many times. The chain couples TRBV3-1 to TRBJ2-3; D remains unclear. In germline, CDR1 is LGHDT, CDR2 YNNKEL (reference sequence). The V gene lost 2 bases and the J gene lost 2 bases, with 5 bases spanning the gap. The CDR3 has 13 residues. For the CDR3, the DNA is TGTGCCAGCAGCCAAAAGCACACAGATACGCAGTATTTT. It is translated as CASSQKHTDTQYF.

This clonotype was observed many times. The genes are TRBV30 and TRBJ1-5, with D tentatively TRBD1 (6 bases). The CDR3 runs 15 residues. Trimming left V 0 bases short and J 0 bases short, with 9 bases between. Germline CDR1 reads GTSNPN; CDR2 reads SVGIG (reference sequence). The CDR3 region is CAWSVGGSSNQPQHF. CDR3 coding DNA: TGTGCCTGGAGTGTTGGGGGCAGTAGCAATCAGCCCCAGCATTTT.

V and J are TRBV19 and TRBJ2-2; 7 nucleotides match TRBD1. V lost 7 bases to trimming and J lost 3 bases; unmatched junction nucleotides: 8. Germline V CDR1 and CDR2: LNHDA, SQIVND (reference sequence). The CDR3 has 15 residues. The CDR3 loop is CASTRQGVDTGELFF. Here the CDR3 DNA reads TGTGCCAGTACTCGGCAGGGGGTCGACACCGGGGAGCTGTTTTTT.

Worth noting for this clonotype: With only one base between it and a far larger clone, this is likely a read error. The chain carries TRBV20-1 and TRBJ2-5, with D unresolved. The germline V gene encodes CDR1 DFQATT and CDR2 SNEGSKA (reference sequence). The CDR3 loop spans 13 amino acids. The CDR3 is CSARDSHSYEQCF. CDR3 coding DNA: TGCAGTGCTAGAGACTCCCACTCCTACGAGCAGTGCTTC.

As regards this clonotype: This may arise from a read error, as a much more abundant clone is one base away. CDR3 DNA sequence: TGTGCCAGCAGACTTCAGGGGAATCAGCCCCAGCATTTT. Amino acids: CASRLQGNQPQHF. The chain is built from TRBV6-1 and TRBJ1-5; a weak D match, TRBD1 (6 bases). The V gene lost 6 bases and the J gene lost 4 bases, with 10 bases spanning the gap. Germline V gene sequence: CDR1 MNHNS, CDR2 SASEGT. The CDR3 has 13 amino acids.

This clonotype occurred many times. The chain couples TRBV27 to TRBJ2-7, with D possibly TRBD1 on 6 matching bases. V was trimmed by 9 bases and J by 3 bases, leaving 21 bases between them. The V gene's germline CDR1 is MNHEY and CDR2 SMNVEV (reference sequence). CDR3 size: 15 residues. The chain's CDR3 is CASAERDTGYYEQYF. In DNA, the CDR3 is TGTGCCAGTGCCGAGAGGGACACCGGGTACTACGAGCAGTACTTC.